This paragraph reports one T cell receptor beta chain. No antigen is known for it. This CDR3 is built from 13 residues. V was trimmed by 3 bases and J by 7 bases, leaving 9 bases between them. CDR1 is SNHLY, CDR2 FYNNEI, per germline. The sample comes from a study of cytomegalovirus exposure and HLA in healthy donors. Study results and limitations: Rare TCR sequences dominated, though some public TCRs recurred in many donors.

Both 60 Vbeta primers and 13 Jbeta primers went into the PCR. Libraries were prepared by immunoSEQ multiplex PCR; TCRdb keeps only in-frame clonotypes and omits some of them. The data contain about 140,000 clones, roughly 73% of them singletons. The sequence was obtained from a human donor in good health. The material sequenced was PBMCs. The chain links TRBV2 to TRBJ1-4; perhaps TRBD1 as D (5 bases). As DNA, the CDR3 is TGTGCCAGCAGTGACAGGGTGGGTGAAAAACTGTTTTTT. Amino acid sequence: CASSDRVGEKLFF.